Below, 30 T cell receptor beta chains from the same sample are listed, as sequenced in a study of T cells in localized non-small cell lung cancer (dated by TCRdb to 2018 to 2021). Library method: the immunoSEQ multiplex PCR assay. TCRdb retrieved this table from immuneACCESS and kept in-frame rearrangements only. Not all clones are present; in checked studies, unresolved V genes account for under half, and no reason is known for the remainder. Present in this sample are 3,000 to 4,000 clones, around 30% of which were seen just once. The top ten hold 20% to 25% of the sample. The sequencing here drew on lung tumor tissue, taken before any cancer treatment. The receptor set was obtained from a woman aged 35-75 years with stage I squamous cell lung carcinoma.

This clone was observed a handful of times. V and J are TRBV11-3 and TRBJ2-3; D may be TRBD1 or TRBD2 (5 bases each). With 3 bases removed from V and 1 base from J, the gap between germline ends came to 11 bases. Germline lookup yields CDR1 SGHNT and CDR2 YENEEA. The CDR3 extends over 15 amino acids. The CDR3 coding sequence is TGTGCCAGCAGCTTCTCGCCGGGGCGCACAGATACGCAGTATTTT. The encoded protein is CASSFSPGRTDTQYF.

This chain uses TRBV29-1 with TRBJ1-1; the D gene is possibly TRBD1 (5 bases). The CDR3 is made up of 13 amino acids. Trimming shortened V by 7 bases and J by 0 bases, and 12 bases separated the two germline ends. Germline loops: CDR1 SQVTM, CDR2 ANQGSEA. CDR3 nucleotides: TGCAGCGCCGAGGAGGGGATGAACACTGAAGCTTTCTTT. Translating gives CSAEEGMNTEAFF.

There are a few counts of this clone. The gene calls are TRBV6-8 and TRBJ1-1, with TRBD1 as a possible D gene (6 bases). The CDR3 consists of 12 residues. Germline CDR1 is MNHGY and CDR2 is SAAAGT. V lost 4 bases to trimming and J lost 5 bases, with 8 bases between them. As DNA, the CDR3 is TGTGCCAGCAGTTCAGGGACAACTGAAGCTTTCTTT. This codes for CASSSGTTEAFF.

CDR3 DNA sequence: TGCAGCGTTTCTCTCAGGGGAATCACCGGGGAGCTGTTTTTT. Translating it yields CSVSLRGITGELFF. The rearrangement links TRBV29-1 to TRBJ2-2, with D possibly being TRBD1 (6 bases). This CDR3 has 14 residues. Deletions cut 5 bases from V and 4 bases from J, with 14 bases between. Germline V gene lookup returns CDR1 SQVTM and CDR2 ANQGSEA.

The chain combines TRBV28 with TRBJ1-6; D is unresolved. V was clipped by 1 base and J by 10 bases, with 17 bases between them. The CDR3 consists of 16 residues. The germline V gene encodes CDR1 MDHEN and CDR2 SYDVKM. The CDR3 sequence: CASSLFFSAQGSPLHF. In nucleotides, the CDR3 is TGTGCCAGCAGTTTATTTTTTTCGGCGCAAGGCTCACCCCTCCACTTT.

This clone rates as medium-sized. The chain carries TRBV6-8 and TRBJ1-1; 7 positions match TRBD1. Germline V CDR1 and CDR2: MNHGY, SAAAGT. V was clipped by 6 bases and J by 3 bases; unmatched bases: 10. The CDR3 runs 15 residues. CDR3 loop: CASRSPDREDTEAFF. In DNA, the CDR3 is TGTGCCAGCAGGTCCCCCGACAGGGAGGACACTGAAGCTTTCTTT.

By share of the sample, this clone is medium-sized. The chain is built from TRBV11-3 and TRBJ2-1; possible D gene TRBD2, 6 bases. The CDR3 is made up of 15 amino acids. V gave up 1 base and J gave up 4 bases, with 11 bases separating them. Per the germline V gene, CDR1 is SGHNT and CDR2 is YENEEA. The CDR3 nucleotides are TGTGCCAGCAGCTTAGGTAGCGGAGCTTACAATGAGCAGTTCTTC. It translates to CASSLGSGAYNEQFF. The entire variable domain, with the rest obtained from reference TRBV11-3 and TRBJ2-1, is as follows: EAGVVQSPRYKIIEKKQPVAFWCNPISGHNTLYWYLQNLGQGPELLIRYENEEAVDDSQLPKDRFSAERLKGVDSTLKIQPAELGDSAVYLCASSLGSGAYNEQFFGPGTRLTVL.

In its sample, this clone ranks as medium-sized. The rearrangement joins TRBV11-3 to TRBJ1-1; D is ambiguous. V was cut by 2 bases and J by 3 bases, with 10 bases left in between. Germline V gene lookup returns CDR1 SGHNT and CDR2 YENEEA. The CDR3 runs to 14 residues. The CDR3: CASSLQMTDTEAFF. The DNA of the CDR3 is TGTGCCAGCAGCTTACAGATGACGGACACTGAAGCTTTCTTT.

The genes are TRBV9 and TRBJ2-3; D gene unclear. Trimming took 5 bases from V and 0 from J, leaving 13 bases between them. The CDR3 length is 15 residues. The germline CDR1 and CDR2 sequences are SGDLS and YYNGEE. The CDR3 DNA follows: TGTGCCAGCAGTGTGAGGACCTCTAGCACAGATACGCAGTATTTT. This encodes CASSVRTSSTDTQYF. The entire variable domain, with the rest obtained from reference TRBV9 and TRBJ2-3, is as follows: DSGVTQTPKHLITATGQRVTLRCSPRSGDLSVYWYQQSLDQGLQFLIQYYNGEERAKGNILERFSAQQFPDLHSELNLSSLELGDSALYFCASSVRTSSTDTQYFGPGTRLTVL.

A few counts support this clone. The chain links TRBV28 to TRBJ1-1; TRBD1 agrees at 9 bases. CDR1 MDHEN and CDR2 SYDVKM come from the germline V gene. CDR3 length: 14 residues. The V gene end was trimmed by 6 bases and the J gene end by 7 bases; junction bases not matched to a gene: 9. CDR3 in DNA: TGTGCCAGCAGAACCGGGACAGGGTTTGGTGAAGCTTTCTTT. Protein: CASRTGTGFGEAFF.

This CDR3 is CASSVRSSYNSPLHF. Written as DNA, the CDR3 is TGTGCCAGCAGCGTAAGAAGCTCCTATAATTCACCCCTCCACTTT. This rearrangement joins TRBV9 to TRBJ1-6; D uncertain. The CDR3 is 15 amino acids. Germline CDR1 SGDLS, CDR2 YYNGEE. The V end lost 1 base, the J end lost 0 bases, and 5 bases lay between the germline ends.

This clone is medium-sized. The chain joins TRBV11-3 to TRBJ2-1; D gene ambiguous. The germline V and J ends were trimmed by 3 bases and 4 bases, with 10 bases remaining between them. CDR1 and CDR2 from the germline V gene are SGHNT and YENEEA. This CDR3 is built from 14 residues. CDR3 DNA: TGTGCCAGCAGCTTCGTCGACACGTACAATGAGCAGTTCTTC. This sequence encodes CASSFVDTYNEQFF. The whole variable domain, remainder taken from reference TRBV11-3 and TRBJ2-1, is EAGVVQSPRYKIIEKKQPVAFWCNPISGHNTLYWYLQNLGQGPELLIRYENEEAVDDSQLPKDRFSAERLKGVDSTLKIQPAELGDSAVYLCASSFVDTYNEQFFGPGTRLTVL.

This sequence joins TRBV9 and TRBJ2-1, with TRBD2 matching 11 bases. Losses at the gene ends were 0 bases for V and 5 bases for J; bases not matched to a gene: 7. Germline V gene data show CDR1 as SGDLS and CDR2 as YYNGEE. This CDR3 is built from 17 residues. CDR3 DNA sequence: TGTGCCAGCAGCGTAGGACCCGGGACTAGCGGAGACAATGAGCAGTTCTTC. Translating gives CASSVGPGTSGDNEQFF.

The chain recombines TRBV19 with TRBJ1-5; the D gene is possibly TRBD1 (5 bases). V shed 10 bases and J shed 9 bases, with 25 bases lying between them. Germline V lookup: CDR1 LNHDA, CDR2 SQIVND (reference sequence). This CDR3 contains 15 residues. Here the CDR3 DNA reads TGTGCCACCTCCCCGGACACAACCCTAGGAGGGCCCCAGCATTTT. Protein sequence: CATSPDTTLGGPQHF.

This clone was recorded a few times. CDR3 in amino acids: CSVAPGATNEKLFF. The CDR3 DNA reads TGCAGCGTTGCCCCGGGAGCAACTAATGAAAAACTGTTTTTT. This chain links TRBV29-1 with TRBJ1-4; D uncertain. Germline values: CDR1 SQVTM, CDR2 ANQGSEA. This CDR3 contains 14 residues. V lost 4 bases to trimming and J lost 0 bases, with 9 bases between them.

The table lists this clone with a few counts. The chain combines TRBV16 with TRBJ1-2; D is uncertain. The CDR3 contains 12 residues. V dropped 4 bases and J dropped 5 bases, with 8 bases sitting between them. Germline loops: CDR1 KGHSY, CDR2 FQNENV. The DNA for the CDR3 is TGTGCCAGCAGCCTGGGAGAATATGGCTACACCTTC. It translates to CASSLGEYGYTF.

The chain carries TRBV19 and TRBJ2-1; the D is unclear. Germline CDR1 reads LNHDA; CDR2 reads SQIVND (reference sequence). Trimming left V 6 bases short and J 10 bases short, with 13 bases between. This CDR3 is 12 amino acids long. CDR3 in DNA: TGTGCCAGTAGCTTCCGTGGCCTCGAGCAGTTCTTC. Its protein product is CASSFRGLEQFF.

This chain links TRBV30 with TRBJ2-5; D is unclear. CDR1 is GTSNPN and CDR2 is SVGIG in the germline V gene (reference sequence). The germline V and J ends were trimmed by 1 base and 1 base, with 16 bases remaining between them. The CDR3 is 16 amino acids. CDR3 protein: CAWSAPGVGFQETQYF. CDR3 bases: TGTGCCTGGAGTGCCCCAGGAGTGGGGTTCCAAGAGACCCAGTACTTC.

The chain carries TRBV1 and TRBJ1-2; TRBD1 is taken as the D call from the table, unchecked against the DNA. TRBV1 is tagged as a pseudogene. CDR3 length: 12 residues. The CDR3 protein is CASSQEAYGYTF. As DNA, the CDR3 is TGCGCCAGCAGCCAAGAGGCCTATGGCTACACCTTC.

The chain employs TRBV28 and TRBJ1-4; 7 bases align to TRBD1. V dropped 3 bases and J dropped 2; count of bases not matched to a gene: 3. From germline, CDR1 is MDHEN and CDR2 SYDVKM. The CDR3 spans 15 residues. The CDR3 DNA reads as TGTGCCAGCAGTTTTTCAGGGGGGACTAATGAAAAACTGTTTTTT. This translates into CASSFSGGTNEKLFF.

This clone has a handful of counts. This chain links TRBV6-8 with TRBJ2-6; perhaps TRBD1 as D (6 bases). Trimming stripped 5 bases from V and 0 bases from J, with 8 bases between. CDR3 length equals 15 residues. The germline CDR1 and CDR2 sequences are MNHGY and SAAAGT. The CDR3 sequence: CASSDRLSGANVLTF. For the CDR3, the DNA is TGTGCCAGCAGTGACAGGCTCTCTGGGGCCAACGTCCTGACTTTC.

There are a few counts of this clone. This chain links TRBV5-1 with TRBJ1-2; 7 nucleotides agree with TRBD1. CDR1 is SGHRS and CDR2 is YFSETQ in the germline V gene. This CDR3 comprises 15 residues. The J segment lost 5 bases and the V segment lost 0 bases, leaving 7 bases of the junction unmatched. DNA of the CDR3: TGCGCCAGCAGCTTGGGGGACAGTCCGGCGTATGGCTACACCTTC. Its protein product is CASSLGDSPAYGYTF.

In regard to this clone: A read error may account for a junction end that differs from germline. The chain employs TRBV6-8 and TRBJ1-2; D gene uncertain. The CDR3 runs 14 residues. Germline V gene lookup returns CDR1 MNHGY and CDR2 SAAAGT. CDR3 in amino acids: CAISDSAGEDGYTF. In DNA form, the CDR3 reads TGTGCCATCAGTGACTCCGCAGGTGAGGATGGCTACACCTTC.

This chain joins TRBV5-1 and TRBJ2-7, with 7 bases matching TRBD2. V was pared by 0 bases and J by 1 base, with 10 bases of the junction left unmatched. The CDR3 spans 17 residues. The V gene's germline CDR1 is SGHRS and CDR2 YFSETQ. This chain's CDR3 is CASSLALAPTKSYEQYF. In DNA form, the CDR3 reads TGCGCCAGCAGCTTGGCACTAGCGCCTACTAAATCCTACGAGCAGTACTTC.

The chain couples TRBV11-3 to TRBJ1-1; a possible D gene is TRBD1 (6 bases). The CDR3 length is 14 residues. V lost 3 bases, J lost 11 bases, and 19 bases lay in between. The germline gives CDR1 SGHNT, CDR2 YENEEA. CDR3 region: CASSLGGGRVEAFF. The CDR3 nucleotides read TGTGCCAGCAGCTTGGGAGGGGGGAGAGTGGAGGCTTTCTTT.

The chain combines TRBV12-5 with TRBJ2-2; D possibly corresponds to TRBD2 (5 bases). V was pared by 0 bases and J by 0 bases, with 8 bases between. This CDR3 spans 16 amino acids. The V gene's germline CDR1 is LGHNT and CDR2 FRNRAP. The CDR3 region is CASGLVVGANTGELFF. The CDR3 nucleotides read TGTGCTAGTGGTTTGGTAGTCGGGGCGAACACCGGGGAGCTGTTTTTT.

The chain is built from TRBV2 and TRBJ1-2; D remains unclear. The CDR3 has 12 amino acids. The ends were cut back, 5 bases at V and 3 bases at J, with 7 bases in the middle. CDR1 and CDR2 (germline): SNHLY, FYNNEI. CDR3 bases: TGTGCCAGCAGTCCCGGGGACTATGGCTACACCTTC. Amino acids: CASSPGDYGYTF.

This clone has more than one count but fewer than ten. The chain couples TRBV11-3 to TRBJ1-1; 7 bases match TRBD1. Trimming took 6 bases from V and 1 from J; bases not matched to a gene: 5. The germline CDR1 and CDR2 sequences are SGHNT and YENEEA. The CDR3 covers 14 residues. The CDR3 nucleotides are TGTGCCAGCAGGACGGGACAGCAGAACACTGAAGCTTTCTTT. Translating gives CASRTGQQNTEAFF.

The V and J genes are TRBV28 and TRBJ1-2, with D possibly being TRBD1 (6 bases). The CDR3 sequence is 14 residues long. Trimming shortened V by 4 bases and J by 3 bases, and 12 bases separated the two germline ends. Looked up from germline, CDR1 is MDHEN and CDR2 is SYDVKM. CDR3 sequence reads: CASSSGQSYYGYTF. In DNA form, the CDR3 reads TGTGCCAGCAGTTCTGGACAGTCTTACTATGGCTACACCTTC.

This clone occurred a few times. The rearrangement links TRBV19 to TRBJ1-1; tentatively, D is TRBD1 (6 bases). The CDR3 is made up of 16 amino acids. The V end was cut by 4 bases, the J end by 4 bases, with 19 bases between. CDR1 and CDR2 (germline): LNHDA, SQIVND (reference sequence). DNA for the CDR3: TGTGCCAGTAGTAGTAAGGGGGGCAGCGGAATCACTGAAGCTTTCTTT. Protein sequence: CASSSKGGSGITEAFF. The full variable domain, its missing parts supplied by reference TRBV19 and TRBJ1-1, is DGGITQSPKYLFRKEGQNVTLSCEQNLNHDAMYWYRQDPGQGLRLIYYSQIVNDFQKGDIAEGYSVSREKKESFPLTVTSAQKNPTAFYLCASSSKGGSGITEAFFGQGTRLTVV.